The present entry profiles one TCR beta chain with its context. The entry originates in a study of blood T cell repertoires in COVID-19. Study overall: Samples representing acute and convalescent COVID-19 were sourced from the United States, Italy and Spain.

Clones were sequenced by immunoSEQ multiplex PCR, and TCRdb holds only the in-frame ones, with some missing. Altogether about 190,000 clones are present, around 82% being singletons, with the ten largest covering about 5.5%. This CDR3 is 17 amino acids long. V dropped 1 base and J dropped 2; count of bases not matched to a gene: 4. From germline, CDR1 is LGHDT and CDR2 YNNKEL (reference sequence). This receptor was identified in a woman between 55 and 75 years old with acute COVID-19. Specimen: PBMCs or T cells enriched from blood (not recorded which). The genes are TRBV3-1 (or the pseudogene TRBV3-2) and TRBJ2-1, with 11 bases that match TRBD2. The CDR3 DNA is TGTGCCAGCAGCCAAGGGGCTAGCGGGGGGCCCTACAATGAGCAGTTCTTC. Amino acid sequence: CASSQGASGGPYNEQFF.